A selection of T cell receptor beta chains follows, all from one sample in a study of blood T cell repertoires in COVID-19. Measured with immunoSEQ multiplex PCR; TCRdb has only the in-frame clones, and not every one. The profile shows 110,000 or so clones, 70% to 80% of them singletons. The sequenced sample was peripheral blood. The source of these receptors is a human donor in a cohort sampled during active COVID-19. Each CDR3 is given without its conserved first and last residue. D genes are given only for firm matches.

V gene	D gene	J gene	CDR3 protein
TRBV27	TRBD2	TRBJ2-7	ASSSRLAGTQQY
TRBV6-5	-	TRBJ2-7	ASSRQGYEQY
TRBV19	-	TRBJ1-2	ASREGASFWRGYT
TRBV7-4	-	TRBJ2-7	ASSLNQGGLPYEQY
TRBV28	TRBD1	TRBJ2-7	ASSLSGTGGIEQY
TRBV7-2	TRBD1	TRBJ2-7	ASSLAGAGGEQY
TRBV29-1	TRBD1	TRBJ1-1	SARQGMNTEAF
TRBV5-4	TRBD1	TRBJ2-7	ASSTGTGASYEQY
TRBV19	TRBD1	TRBJ1-5	ASSITGAGQPQH
TRBV19	-	TRBJ2-7	ASSIDVSSYEQY
TRBV5-4	-	TRBJ1-2	ASSLGDSGYGYT
TRBV5-4	-	TRBJ1-2	ASSLYVSNYGYT
TRBV14	TRBD2	TRBJ2-1	ASSHRLAGGPYNEQF
TRBV24-1	TRBD1	TRBJ2-3	ATNSGQGGPDTQY
TRBV5-1	TRBD1	TRBJ2-7	ASSLGQGAYEQY
TRBV4-2	TRBD2	TRBJ2-7	ASSQDLASGGYEQY
TRBV6-5	TRBD1	TRBJ1-2	ASTTLGQSYGYT
TRBV28	TRBD1	TRBJ1-3	ASSPADRGGGNTIY
TRBV7-2	-	TRBJ1-5	ASSPPGQPQH
TRBV28	TRBD2	TRBJ2-1	ASSLGPLAGHNEQF
TRBV28	TRBD1	TRBJ1-6	ASSFSDRAVSPLH
TRBV7-9	TRBD2	TRBJ2-2	ASSLGAGGGAGELF
TRBV10-3	-	TRBJ1-1	AIRGGSNTEAF
TRBV5-1	TRBD1	TRBJ1-2	ASSAGTENGYT
TRBV6-5	TRBD1	TRBJ1-1	ASSSTGGNTEAF
TRBV20-1	-	TRBJ2-7	SAKSERREY
TRBV2	TRBD1	TRBJ1-3	ASSSQGAIMGNTIY
TRBV29-1	-	TRBJ1-1	SVGDRKSTEAF
TRBV7-6	TRBD2	TRBJ2-6	ASSLEGTSGNSGANVLT
TRBV5-1	TRBD2	TRBJ2-1	ASSLTSGSVYNEQF
TRBV12-3/TRBV12-4	-	TRBJ1-1	ASSTQGTTEAF
TRBV13	-	TRBJ1-1	ASSLGQGHTEAF
TRBV6-5	TRBD1	TRBJ1-2	ASSWDRGRDGYT
TRBV5-1	TRBD1	TRBJ1-4	ASSTGTGEKLF
TRBV11-2	-	TRBJ1-2	ASSLGTGSNYGYT